This TCR beta chain was profiled in a study of cytomegalovirus exposure and HLA in healthy donors. Only a few counts were recorded for this clone. The primer mix had 60 Vbeta and 13 Jbeta primers. TCRdb's table, derived via immunoSEQ multiplex PCR, lists solely in-frame clones and lacks some. The data contain about 120,000 clones, roughly 71% of them singletons. V was shortened by 4 bases and J by 2 bases, with 5 bases between the two germline ends. CDR3 length: 12 amino acids. Germline V lookup: CDR1 SGHRS, CDR2 YFSETQ. This TCR came from a woman aged 40 to 49 in good health and CMV-seropositive. Source material: PBMCs. The chain employs TRBV5-1 and TRBJ2-3; D call uncertain. CDR3 in amino acids: CASSPSTDTQYF. The CDR3 coding sequence is TGCGCCAGCAGCCCATCCACAGATACGCAGTATTTT.